These T cell receptor beta chains were read from a single sample in a study of molecular identifiers for immune sequencing clone quantification. TCRdb analysed the PCR reads with MiXCR anew, one entry per CDR3 protein. The sample carries roughly 300,000 distinct CDR3 sequences, roughly 24% recorded once. The specimen was naive CD8+ T cells from blood, with Jurkat cell RNA spiked in. These receptors were obtained from a human donor in good health. Some libraries in this study had Jurkat cell RNA spiked in. CDR3s include the opening cysteine and the closing phenylalanine or tryptophan. The D gene is left open where the match is weak. The size entry is marked missing in some rows and otherwise reads once, few, many or a size class.

D gene,CDR3 length,clone size,J gene,V gene,CDR3 protein,CDR3 DNA
.,16,few,TRBJ1-1,TRBV6-2/TRBV6-3,CASSYPSDRPNTEAFF,TGTGCCAGCAGTTACCCCTCTGACAGGCCGAACACTGAAGCTTTCTTT
TRBD1,16,.,TRBJ2-7,TRBV3-1,CASSQWSGTENYEQYF,TGTGCCAGCAGCCAATGGTCTGGGACAGAAAACTACGAGCAGTACTTC
TRBD2,17,.,TRBJ2-3,TRBV14,CASSQELAGPSTDTQYF,TGTGCCAGCAGCCAAGAACTAGCGGGGCCCAGCACAGATACGCAGTATTTT
TRBD1,17,many,TRBJ1-1,TRBV13,CASSLWGTGQKDTEAFF,TGTGCCAGCAGCTTATGGGGGACAGGGCAGAAGGACACTGAAGCTTTCTTT
.,15,.,TRBJ2-3,TRBV7-9,CASSSQLGGPDTQYF,TGTGCCAGCAGCTCCCAGCTTGGGGGCCCAGATACGCAGTATTTT
TRBD2,15,few,TRBJ2-7,TRBV7-9,CASSPTSGRTYEQYF,TGTGCCAGCAGCCCCACTAGCGGGAGAACCTACGAGCAGTACTTC
.,12,many,TRBJ1-1,TRBV24-1,CATMGVDTEAFF,TGTGCCACCATGGGTGTGGACACTGAAGCTTTCTTT
.,14,.,TRBJ2-5,TRBV30,CAWGFSGLTESQYF,TGTGCCTGGGGTTTCTCGGGACTGACAGAGTCCCAGTACTTC
.,14,many,TRBJ2-1,TRBV5-1,CASSFGGTYNEQFF,TGCGCCAGCAGCTTTGGCGGCACCTACAATGAGCAGTTCTTC
TRBD2,12,few,TRBJ2-2,TRBV5-3,CASRGGAGELFF,TGTGCCAGCCGGGGGGGAGCCGGGGAGCTGTTTTTT
.,15,many,TRBJ1-1,TRBV6-2/TRBV6-3,CASSYAGADASEAFF,TGTGCCAGCAGTTACGCGGGAGCGGACGCATCCGAAGCTTTCTTT
.,16,.,TRBJ2-3,TRBV28,CASSFKLSESTGTQYF,TGTGCCAGCAGTTTTAAGCTATCAGAGAGCACAGGTACGCAGTATTTT
.,14,once,TRBJ1-1,TRBV30,CAWSVGGMNAEAFF,TGTGCCTGGAGTGTAGGCGGAATGAACGCTGAAGCTTTCTTT
TRBD2,15,many,TRBJ2-5,TRBV9,CASSVGGSGSETQYF,TGTGCCAGCAGCGTAGGGGGGAGCGGGAGTGAGACCCAGTACTTC
.,13,many,TRBJ2-3,TRBV11-2,CASSLITADTQYF,TGTGCCAGCAGCTTAATAACGGCGGATACGCAGTATTTT
TRBD1,16,many,TRBJ1-3,TRBV7-9,CASSLTTGTGGNTIYF,TGTGCCAGCAGCTTAACAACCGGGACAGGGGGCAACACCATATATTTT
.,16,few,TRBJ2-5,TRBV5-1,CASSLALLGVQETQYF,TGCGCCAGCAGCTTGGCTCTCCTTGGGGTACAAGAGACCCAGTACTTC
.,12,few,TRBJ2-2,TRBV6-1,CASTPDTGELFF,TGTGCCAGCACCCCCGACACCGGGGAGCTGTTTTTT
.,16,.,TRBJ2-3,TRBV3-1,CASSLGPDGTTDTQYF,TGTGCCAGCAGCCTCGGCCCGGACGGGACCACAGATACGCAGTATTTT
TRBD1,13,many,TRBJ2-7,TRBV29-1,CSVAGQGAGEQYF,TGCAGCGTTGCGGGACAGGGGGCCGGCGAGCAGTACTTC
TRBD2,13,.,TRBJ2-7,TRBV20-1,CSARERGTYEQYF,TGCAGTGCTAGGGAGCGGGGAACCTACGAGCAGTACTTC
.,15,.,TRBJ1-2,TRBV2,CASSPDGISNYGYTF,TGTGCCAGCAGTCCCGACGGAATATCAAACTATGGCTACACCTTC
TRBD2,16,once,TRBJ2-3,TRBV27,CASSFRREPSTDTQYF,TGTGCCAGCAGTTTCCGGCGGGAGCCTAGCACAGATACGCAGTATTTT
.,13,many,TRBJ1-1,TRBV25-1,CASSVNRNTEAFF,TGTGCCAGCAGTGTAAACAGGAACACTGAAGCTTTCTTT
.,13,many,TRBJ2-3,TRBV30,CAWSVYGGNTQYF,TGTGCCTGGAGTGTGTACGGGGGAAATACGCAGTATTTT
.,13,many,TRBJ1-1,TRBV12-3/TRBV12-4,CASSTGPAIEAFF,TGTGCCAGCAGCACGGGGCCGGCGATCGAAGCTTTCTTT
TRBD2,18,.,TRBJ2-7,TRBV18,CASSQSALLVAGQYEQYF,TGTGCCAGCTCACAGTCTGCACTCTTGGTAGCGGGACAATACGAGCAGTACTTC
TRBD2,15,many,TRBJ2-7,TRBV4-3,CASSQDRSGGYEQYF,TGCGCCAGCAGCCAAGATAGGTCGGGAGGCTACGAGCAGTACTTC
.,14,.,TRBJ1-2,TRBV3-1,CASSPWTKTYGYTF,TGTGCCAGCAGCCCCTGGACGAAAACCTATGGCTACACCTTC
.,13,.,TRBJ2-7,TRBV19,CASSMTGSYEQYF,TGTGCCAGTAGTATGACAGGCTCCTACGAGCAGTACTTC
.,14,.,TRBJ1-5,TRBV4-2,CASSRRTDDQPQHF,TGTGCCAGCAGCCGCAGGACAGATGACCAGCCCCAGCATTTT
.,13,.,TRBJ2-7,TRBV19,CASGLASSYEQYF,TGTGCCAGCGGACTCGCCAGCTCCTACGAGCAGTACTTC
.,14,few,TRBJ2-5,TRBV6-2/TRBV6-3,CASRTGGAGETQYF,TGTGCCAGCAGGACTGGGGGGGCCGGCGAGACCCAGTACTTC
TRBD2,20,few,TRBJ2-3,TRBV27,CASSLYADVIAGGLLDTQYF,TGTGCCAGCAGTTTATATGCGGATGTGATAGCGGGAGGGCTCCTAGATACGCAGTATTTT
.,16,.,TRBJ2-6,TRBV27,CASSSLLSSGANVLTF,TGTGCCAGCAGTTCTCTTCTAAGCTCTGGGGCCAACGTCCTGACTTTC
.,13,many,TRBJ2-1,TRBV18,CASSFGAYNEQFF,TGTGCCAGCTCATTCGGGGCATACAATGAGCAGTTCTTC
.,16,many,TRBJ2-3,TRBV5-1,CASSLATAGSTDTQYF,TGCGCCAGCAGCTTGGCCACGGCGGGTTCCACAGATACGCAGTATTTT
.,14,.,TRBJ1-1,TRBV30,CAWRPADRSPEAFF,TGTGCCTGGAGGCCCGCGGACAGAAGTCCCGAGGCTTTCTTT
.,14,few,TRBJ2-3,TRBV6-2/TRBV6-3,CASSYPHTAGDRYF,TGTGCCAGCAGTTACCCCCACACAGCCGGGGATCGGTATTTT
.,15,few,TRBJ2-7,TRBV4-1,CASSQGIGLSYEQYF,TGCGCCAGCAGCCAAGGGATAGGGCTCTCCTACGAGCAGTACTTC
TRBD2,17,.,TRBJ2-1,TRBV2,CASSKPGTSGSCNEQFF,TGTGCCAGCAGTAAGCCCGGGACTAGCGGCTCCTGCAATGAGCAGTTCTTC
TRBD1,16,.,TRBJ2-5,TRBV5-4,CASRLLGTGGLETQYF,TGTGCCAGCCGCTTGTTGGGGACAGGGGGACTGGAGACCCAGTACTTC
.,12,many,TRBJ1-3,TRBV29-1,CSVSFGGNTIYF,TGCAGCGTCAGTTTTGGTGGAAACACCATATATTTT
TRBD1,13,few,TRBJ2-7,TRBV15,CATSRGDSYEQYF,TGTGCCACCAGCAGAGGGGACAGCTACGAGCAGTACTTC
TRBD1,16,few,TRBJ1-1,TRBV27,CASSITGGAPGPGAFF,TGTGCCAGCAGTATCACAGGGGGCGCGCCCGGCCCGGGGGCTTTCTTT
.,15,once,TRBJ2-6,TRBV3-1,CASSQGAGGANVLTF,TGTGCCAGCAGCCAAGGCGCTGGTGGGGCCAACGTCCTGACTTTC
TRBD2,16,many,TRBJ2-3,TRBV7-2,CASSSGLSGSTDTQYF,TGTGCCAGCAGCTCGGGGCTTAGCGGGTCGACAGATACGCAGTATTTT
TRBD2,14,many,TRBJ2-1,TRBV24-1,CATSGLAGYNEQFF,TGTGCCACCAGCGGACTAGCGGGCTACAATGAGCAGTTCTTC
.,13,few,TRBJ1-2,TRBV5-6,CASSLTGAYGYTF,TGTGCCAGCAGCTTGACAGGTGCTTATGGCTACACCTTC
TRBD1,14,.,TRBJ2-3,TRBV19,CASKTGVGTDTQYF,TGTGCCAGTAAGACAGGGGTAGGCACAGATACGCAGTATTTT
.,15,.,TRBJ2-7,TRBV27,CASSPGHGSSYEQYF,TGTGCCAGCAGTCCAGGACACGGCAGCTCCTACGAGCAGTACTTC
.,16,few,TRBJ1-5,TRBV5-8,CASSLIPDIYNQPQHF,TGTGCCAGCAGCTTAATTCCGGACATTTACAATCAGCCCCAGCATTTT
.,18,many,TRBJ2-6,TRBV27,CASSLEEGSSSGANVLTF,TGTGCCAGCAGTTTAGAGGAAGGAAGCTCCTCTGGGGCCAACGTCCTGACTTTC
.,12,many,TRBJ1-5,TRBV19,CASSMSNQPQHF,TGTGCCAGTAGTATGAGCAATCAGCCCCAGCATTTT